This T cell receptor (beta chain) appears in the sequencing data of a study of shared clonotypes between healthy human individuals (dated by TCRdb to 2020 to 2021). Background on the whole study: The cohort comprised two women and a few men aged 18 to 49 years. Blood TCR repertoires of a handful of healthy adults were deeply sequenced to estimate repertoire size and the extent of clonotype sharing between individuals. Per donor, three plates each were used for CD4 naive and CD4 memory, two for CD8 naive, and one for CD8 memory. Per donor, leukapheresis produced somewhere between about 0.85 and 9.5 billion PBMCs. To increase sequencing depth and limit assay-specific biases, TCR repertoire library preparation and sequencing were carried out by different laboratories using diverse techniques. Overall study outcomes, separate from this receptor: Incomplete sequencing was indicated by rarefaction of sorted-subset datasets, despite the large sequencing depth. Only blood was sampled, and tissue TCR repertoires likely differ from those in blood. When several donors were compared, the shared fraction of clonotypes was approximately 5% for naive CD4, approximately 3.5% for naive CD8, roughly 2.5% for memory CD4, and 0.3% to 0.5% for memory CD8. Because the study included only a small number of donors, the genetic and exposure-history diversity represented was limited. Pairwise subsampling indicated that sequencing depth was expected to affect the degree of clonotype sharing among donors. Clonotypes shared by all four sorted-subset donors showed higher generation probabilities than non-shared clonotypes. Estimated clonotype richness was generally larger for naive than for memory subsets.

The donors were healthy, HIV-negative adults with no recently reported acute infections or vaccinations. Only Caucasian adults living in Nashville, Tennessee, USA were represented among the donors. CD4+ T cells were enriched by magnetic negative selection, after which naive cells were positively selected on CD45RA and the negative fraction was taken as the memory subset. After blood collection by leukapheresis, PBMCs were isolated using Ficoll-Histopaque density gradient centrifugation and then cryopreserved in the vapor phase of liquid nitrogen. Purity and quantity of every magnetically sorted T cell population were checked by analytical flow cytometry. Genomic DNA was isolated from every sorted fraction and measured by UV absorbance on a Nanodrop 2000c. As for this clone: Its antigen is currently not known. The record has no base qualities; no much larger clone is one base away. The sample contains more than one DNA sequence encoding this CDR3.

Using the deep immunoSEQ assay, TCR CDR3 regions were amplified from genomic DNA by multiplex PCR. Extracted genomic DNA from each cell subset was spread evenly across all wells of several immunoSEQ 96-well plates, with each plate serving as a replicate. For sorted subsets, each replicate PCR was loaded with about 0.2 ug genomic DNA, equivalent to 25,000 to 30,000 T cell genomes. Purified libraries were quantified with a Qubit 3.0 fluorometer, sized on a Bioanalyzer 2100, and re-quantified with the KAPA Library Quantification kit. Each immunoSEQ 96-well plate was sequenced on its own single-read 150-cycle Illumina NextSeq 550 flow cell. Turning to the authors' computational methods: Because the immunoSEQ output held only junctional sequences and lacked quality scores, the filtering could not match the filtering applied to full-length reads. To assign V/J genes and CDR3, sequences were annotated against IMGT germline references using PyIR, a Python wrapper for IgBLAST v1.9. Reads with weak V/J assignments (E-value above 1e-6), missing CDR3, stop codons, out-of-frame junctions, or ambiguous translated residues were removed. V3J clonotypes were defined by identical inferred V gene, J gene, and CDR3 amino acid sequence. Percentage overlap between repertoires was computed as shared unique clonotypes divided by the size of the smaller repertoire. Repertoire richness was assessed with RTK rarefaction, the Chao1 estimator, and Recon v2.1 estimates of unobserved clonotypes. For all TCRbeta clonotypes obtained by the gDNA method from a few donors, generation probabilities were computed with OLGA. TCRdb limited this immuneACCESS table to in-frame rearrangements with V and J called. A share of clones is missing; checked studies link under half to unresolved V genes, and the rest is unexplained. Clonal size and the V and J genes are those of that table, whereas D and trimming came from the DNA. The sample has about 1 million clones on record, roughly 75% of them singletons. The top ten hold 1.5% of the sample.

The receptor was derived from a man younger than 35 in good health. Sequencing was carried out using memory CD4+ T cells sorted from blood. The cell subset or site label, read with the paper, signifies: CD45RA-negative fraction.

The DNA is TGCGCCAGCAGCGGCCAGGGGGCGCGGACTGAAGCTTTCTTT. It encodes CASSGQGARTEAFF. The rearranged chain carries TRBV5-1 and TRBJ1-1; 8 middle bases align to TRBD1. V trim: 4 bases; J trim: 5 bases; unmatched bases: 7. From cysteine to phenylalanine, the CDR3 is 14 amino acids long. Left in the record is the CDR3 DNA by itself, 42 bases read in frame from the first base. The germline V gene gives CDR1 as SGHRS and CDR2 as YFSETQ.